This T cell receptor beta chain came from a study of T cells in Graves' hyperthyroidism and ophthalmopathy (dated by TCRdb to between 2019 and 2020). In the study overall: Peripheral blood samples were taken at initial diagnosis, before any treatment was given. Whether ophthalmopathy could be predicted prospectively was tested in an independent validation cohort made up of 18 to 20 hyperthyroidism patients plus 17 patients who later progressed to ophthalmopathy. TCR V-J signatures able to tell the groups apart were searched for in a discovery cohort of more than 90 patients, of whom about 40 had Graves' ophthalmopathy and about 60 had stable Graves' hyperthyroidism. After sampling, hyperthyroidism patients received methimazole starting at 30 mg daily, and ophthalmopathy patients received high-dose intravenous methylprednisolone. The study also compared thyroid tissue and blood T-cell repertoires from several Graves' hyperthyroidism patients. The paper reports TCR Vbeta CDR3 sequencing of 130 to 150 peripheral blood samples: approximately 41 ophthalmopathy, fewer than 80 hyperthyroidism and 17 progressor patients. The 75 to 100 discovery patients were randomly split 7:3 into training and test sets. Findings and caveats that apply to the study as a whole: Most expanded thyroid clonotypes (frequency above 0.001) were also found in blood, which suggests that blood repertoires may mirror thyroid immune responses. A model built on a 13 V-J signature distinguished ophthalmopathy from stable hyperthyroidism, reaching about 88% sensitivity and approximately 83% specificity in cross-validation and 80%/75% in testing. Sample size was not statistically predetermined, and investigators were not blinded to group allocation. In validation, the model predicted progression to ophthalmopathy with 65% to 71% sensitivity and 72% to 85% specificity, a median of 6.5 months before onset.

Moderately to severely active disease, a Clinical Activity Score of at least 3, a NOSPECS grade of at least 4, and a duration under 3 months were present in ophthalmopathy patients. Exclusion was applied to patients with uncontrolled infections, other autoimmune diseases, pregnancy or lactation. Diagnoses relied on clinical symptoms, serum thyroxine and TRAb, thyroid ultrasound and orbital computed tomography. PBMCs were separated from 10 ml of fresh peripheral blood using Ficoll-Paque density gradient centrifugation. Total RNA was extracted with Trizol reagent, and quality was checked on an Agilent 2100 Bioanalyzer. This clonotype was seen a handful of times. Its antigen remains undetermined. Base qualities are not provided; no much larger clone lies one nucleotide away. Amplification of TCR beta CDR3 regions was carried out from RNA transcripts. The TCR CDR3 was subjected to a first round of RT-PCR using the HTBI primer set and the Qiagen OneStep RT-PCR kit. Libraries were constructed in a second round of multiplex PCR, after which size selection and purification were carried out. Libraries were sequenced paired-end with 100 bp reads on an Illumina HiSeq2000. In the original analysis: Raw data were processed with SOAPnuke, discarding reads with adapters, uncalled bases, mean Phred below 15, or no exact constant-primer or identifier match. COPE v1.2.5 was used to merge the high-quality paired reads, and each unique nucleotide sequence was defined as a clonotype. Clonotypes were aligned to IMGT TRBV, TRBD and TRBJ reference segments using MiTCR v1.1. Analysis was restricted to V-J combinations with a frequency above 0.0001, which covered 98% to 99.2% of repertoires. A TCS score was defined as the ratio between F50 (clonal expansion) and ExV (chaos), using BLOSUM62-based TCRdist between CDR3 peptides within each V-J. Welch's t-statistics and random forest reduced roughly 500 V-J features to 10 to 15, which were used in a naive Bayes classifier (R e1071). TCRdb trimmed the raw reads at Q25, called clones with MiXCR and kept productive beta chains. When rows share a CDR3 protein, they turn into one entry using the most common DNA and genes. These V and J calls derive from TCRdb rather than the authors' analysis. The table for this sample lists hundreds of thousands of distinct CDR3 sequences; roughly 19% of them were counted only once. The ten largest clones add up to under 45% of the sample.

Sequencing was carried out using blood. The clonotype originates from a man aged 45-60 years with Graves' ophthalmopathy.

The sequence in DNA is TGCAGTGCTAGGGGGTGGCCCTACAATGAGCAGTTCTTC. Its amino acids are CSARGWPYNEQFF. The sequence is built from TRBV20-1 and TRBJ2-1; the D segment cannot be called with confidence. CDR1 and CDR2 (DFQATT, SNEGSKA) derive from the germline V gene (reference sequence). V sheds 3 bases and J sheds 2 bases, leaving 8 bases between their ends. The CDR3 spans 13 residues, from the cysteine through the phenylalanine. CDR3 DNA only is kept here, 39 bases in frame from base 1.